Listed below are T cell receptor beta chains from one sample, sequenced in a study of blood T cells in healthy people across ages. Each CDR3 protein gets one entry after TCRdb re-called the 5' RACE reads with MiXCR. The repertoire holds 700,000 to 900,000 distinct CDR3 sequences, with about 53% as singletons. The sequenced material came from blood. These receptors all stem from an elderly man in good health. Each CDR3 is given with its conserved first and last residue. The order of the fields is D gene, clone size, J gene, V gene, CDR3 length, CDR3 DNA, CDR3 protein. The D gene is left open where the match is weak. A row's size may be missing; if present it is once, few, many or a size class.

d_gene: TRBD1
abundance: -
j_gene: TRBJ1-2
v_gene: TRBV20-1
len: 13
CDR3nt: TGCAGTGCTAGAATGACAGGGAACTATGGCTACACCTTC
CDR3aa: CSARMTGNYGYTF

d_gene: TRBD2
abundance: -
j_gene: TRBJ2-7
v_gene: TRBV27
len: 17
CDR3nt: TGTGCCAGCAGCCGGCTAGCGGGAGTCCCCAGCTCCTACGAGCAGTACTTC
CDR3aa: CASSRLAGVPSSYEQYF

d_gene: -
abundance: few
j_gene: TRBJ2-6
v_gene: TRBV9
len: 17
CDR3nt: TGTGCCAGCAGCGTAGTTAGGGCGACCTCTGGGGCCAACGTCCTGACTTTC
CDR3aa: CASSVVRATSGANVLTF

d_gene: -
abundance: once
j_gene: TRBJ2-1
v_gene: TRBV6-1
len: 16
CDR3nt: TGTGCCAGCAGTGAGGGGCGTTGGGGGGCTAACAATGAGCAGTTCTTC
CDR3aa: CASSEGRWGANNEQFF

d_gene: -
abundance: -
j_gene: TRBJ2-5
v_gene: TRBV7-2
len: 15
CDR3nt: TGTGCCAGCAGCTTAAGGTTGGTTAGCACTGGTGAGCAGTACTTC
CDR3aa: CASSLRLVSTGEQYF

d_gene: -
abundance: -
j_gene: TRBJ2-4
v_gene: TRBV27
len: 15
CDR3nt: TGTGCCAGCAGTTCCGTTCTTGTAGCCAAAAACATTCAGTACTTC
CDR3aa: CASSSVLVAKNIQYF

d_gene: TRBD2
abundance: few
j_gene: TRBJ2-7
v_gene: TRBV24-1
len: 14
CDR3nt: TGTGCCCCCAGGGTGCGGGAGGAAACCTACGAGCAGTACTTC
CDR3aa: CAPRVREETYEQYF

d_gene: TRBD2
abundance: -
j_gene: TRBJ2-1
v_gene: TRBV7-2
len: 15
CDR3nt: TGTGCCAGCAGCCCGGGGGGACGGTATTACAATGAGCAGTTCTTC
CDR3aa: CASSPGGRYYNEQFF

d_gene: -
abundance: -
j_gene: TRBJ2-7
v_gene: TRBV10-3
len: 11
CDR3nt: TGTGCCATCAGTAATCTCGGCGAGCAGTACTTC
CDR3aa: CAISNLGEQYF

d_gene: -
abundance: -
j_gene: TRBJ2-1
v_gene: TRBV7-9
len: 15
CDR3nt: TGTGCCAGCAACTTGTGGGGGGGGCCTAGGGATGAGCAGTTCTTC
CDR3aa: CASNLWGGPRDEQFF

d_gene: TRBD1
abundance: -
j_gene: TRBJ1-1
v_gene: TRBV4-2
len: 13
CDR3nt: TGTGCCAGCAGCCAAGAGACAGGGAGCAAAGCTTTCTTT
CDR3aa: CASSQETGSKAFF

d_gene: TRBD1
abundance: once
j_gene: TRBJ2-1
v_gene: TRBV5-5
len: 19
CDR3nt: TGTGCCAGCAGCTTGGCAGGGGGCGGCCGACTCGACCCCTACAAGGAGCAGTTCTTC
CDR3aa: CASSLAGGGRLDPYKEQFF

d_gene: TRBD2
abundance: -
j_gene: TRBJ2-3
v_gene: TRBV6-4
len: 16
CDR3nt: TGTGCCAGCAGTGACCTATGGACTAGCGGCACAGATACGCAGTATTTT
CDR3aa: CASSDLWTSGTDTQYF

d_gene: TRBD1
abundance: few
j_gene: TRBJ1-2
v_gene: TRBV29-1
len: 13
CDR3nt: TGCAGCGCCATACAGGGGTCGGCCTATGGCTACACCTTC
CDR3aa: CSAIQGSAYGYTF

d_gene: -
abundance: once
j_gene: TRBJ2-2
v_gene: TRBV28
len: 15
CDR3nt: TGTGCCAGCAGTTCTCTGGAGATCGACACCGGGGAGCTGTTTTTT
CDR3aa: CASSSLEIDTGELFF

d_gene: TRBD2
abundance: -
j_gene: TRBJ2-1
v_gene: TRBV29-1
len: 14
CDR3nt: TGCAGTGTGTTTGGGACTAGCGGGAAGACTGAGCAGTTCTTC
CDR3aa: CSVFGTSGKTEQFF

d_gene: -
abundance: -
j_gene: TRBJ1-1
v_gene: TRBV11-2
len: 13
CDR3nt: TGTGCCAGCAGCTTAGGATACGGGACTGAAGCTTTCTTT
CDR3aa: CASSLGYGTEAFF